The source of this T cell receptor beta chain is a study of T-cell reconstitution after alpha-beta-depleted transplantation in children. Study conclusions and caveats: Counts and diversity of T cells one year after transplant came mostly from newly produced T cells. For some patients, TCRbeta diversity was high at day 60 because of recipient T cells and thymic progenitors that survived. Several hundred expanded graft clones reportedly supplied alpha-beta T cells about two months after transplant.

This clonotype occurred a few times. As yet, its antigen is unknown. It was with unique molecular identifiers that the TCRbeta library was prepared. TCRdb reanalysed the PCR reads using MiXCR and keeps one entry per CDR3 protein. The data contain 600,000 to 700,000 distinct CDR3 sequences, approximately 14% of them singletons. The ends were cut back, 7 bases at V and 0 bases at J, with 13 bases in the middle. CDR3 length: 14 residues. CDR1 MNHEY and CDR2 SMNVEV come from the germline V gene (reference sequence). This specimen consisted of PBMCs, obtained before TCRalphabeta/CD19-depleted stem cell transplant. The chain links TRBV27 to TRBJ2-7; D perhaps matches TRBD1 (5 bases). This TCR came from a girl aged 2 to 9 with congenital amegakaryocytic thrombocytopenia, due to receive a stem cell transplant. The CDR3 region is CASTSTASSYEQYF. CDR3 coding DNA: TGTGCCAGCACATCGACAGCAAGCTCCTACGAGCAGTACTTC.